The 21 T cell receptor beta chains in this list originate from one sample, sequenced in a study of T cells in Graves' hyperthyroidism and ophthalmopathy. What was amplified from RNA transcripts were TCR beta CDR3 regions. Primed by the HTBI set, a first-round RT-PCR was run on the TCR CDR3. TCRdb re-analysed the multiplex PCR reads in MiXCR, keeping a single row per CDR3 protein. The table lists about 500,000 distinct CDR3 sequences, over 15% of them singletons, with approximately 18% in the top ten. What was sequenced was blood. The receptor set was obtained from a woman between 18 and 30 years old with Graves' hyperthyroidism.

This clonotype was counted ten times or more. The chain combines TRBV7-8 with TRBJ2-7, with 14 positions matching TRBD2. This CDR3 spans 14 amino acids. The V gene end was trimmed by 5 bases and the J gene end by 6 bases; junction bases not matched to a gene: 3. CDR1 is SGHVS, CDR2 FQNEAQ, per germline. The CDR3 region is CASSVGLAGVEQYF. The CDR3 nucleotides are TGTGCCAGCAGCGTGGGACTAGCGGGGGTCGAGCAGTACTTC.

As for this clonotype: Given a much more abundant clone one base away, this may be a read error. The chain couples TRBV3-1 to TRBJ1-3, with D unclear. The CDR3 totals 15 residues. Germline values: CDR1 LGHDT, CDR2 YNNKEL (reference sequence). CDR3 in amino acids: CASSQVQLSGNTRYF. The CDR3 bases are TGTGCCAGCAGCCAGGTACAGCTCTCTGGAAACACCAGATATTTT.

This clonotype was counted ten times or more. The chain employs TRBV11-2 and TRBJ2-3; 8 bases match TRBD2. Germline V CDR1 and CDR2: SGHAT, FQNNGV. With V trimmed by 7 bases and J by 1 base, 7 bases remained unmatched. The CDR3 contains 15 residues. The CDR3 DNA follows: TGTGCCAGCACCATCGGGCGGGGGGGCACAGATACGCAGTATTTT. Translating gives CASTIGRGGTDTQYF.

The chain uses TRBV7-9 and TRBJ2-3; D is perhaps TRBD1 or TRBD2 (6 bases each). CDR1 SEHNR and CDR2 FQNEAQ come from the germline V gene (reference sequence). V was pared by 5 bases and J by 0 bases, with 12 bases between. The CDR3 spans 15 residues. CDR3 coding DNA: TGTGCCAGCAGCCCGCGGGACACGAGCACAGATACGCAGTATTTT. Residues: CASSPRDTSTDTQYF.

The rearrangement joins TRBV3-1 to TRBJ1-2; D is undetermined. The CDR3 has 15 amino acids. CDR1 is LGHDT, CDR2 YNNKEL, per germline (reference sequence). Between the trimmed V and J ends, which lost 4 bases and 5 bases, there was a span of 17 bases. The CDR3 bases are TGTGCCAGCAGCCCCTTGGGGAGGGAATATTATGGCTACACCTTC. Translating gives CASSPLGREYYGYTF.

This chain links TRBV19 with TRBJ2-7; 12 nucleotides line up with TRBD2. There are 15 residues in the CDR3. Germline CDR1 LNHDA, CDR2 SQIVND (reference sequence). V lost 7 bases to trimming and J lost 5 bases; unmatched junction nucleotides: 9. The CDR3 region has the DNA TGTGCCAGTACCCCGACTAGCGGGAGTTCCCACGAGCAGTACTTC. Translation gives CASTPTSGSSHEQYF.

The CDR3 coding sequence is TGTGCCAGCAGCTTAGATCGGTTCCTGACTTTC. Amino acids: CASSLDRFLTF. The chain carries TRBV11-2 and TRBJ2-6, with D unresolved. Per the germline V gene, CDR1 is SGHAT and CDR2 is FQNNGV. V was shortened by 0 bases and J by 14 bases, with 5 bases between the two germline ends. This CDR3 is built from 11 residues.

The chain joins TRBV29-1 to TRBJ2-2; D assignment may be TRBD1 or TRBD2 (5 bases each). Trimming removed 3 bases at V and 6 bases at J, with 14 bases between. CDR3 length: 14 amino acids. Germline CDR1 and CDR2: SQVTM and ANQGSEA. This chain's CDR3 is CSVDKRDGAGELFF. CDR3 nucleotide sequence: TGCAGCGTTGATAAACGGGACGGCGCCGGGGAGCTGTTTTTT.

This clonotype was observed many times. The chain uses TRBV2 and TRBJ2-5; tentative D call: TRBD1 (5 bases). Trimming stripped 4 bases from V and 5 bases from J, with 11 bases between. The length of the CDR3 is 13 residues. CDR1 and CDR2 (germline): SNHLY, FYNNEI. The CDR3 spells CASSVRAAETQYF. DNA of the CDR3: TGTGCCAGCAGTGTCAGGGCGGCGGAGACCCAGTACTTC.

This clonotype was counted a single time. Here the CDR3 reads CATSDFSTVQSSEAFF. CDR3 nucleotides: TGTGCCACCAGTGATTTTTCTACGGTACAGTCCTCGGAAGCTTTCTTT. The rearrangement links TRBV24-1 to TRBJ1-1, with D unresolved. This CDR3 has 16 amino acids. Germline lookup yields CDR1 KGHDR and CDR2 SFDVKD. V was trimmed by 1 base and J by 8 bases, leaving 19 bases between them.

This clonotype was recorded many times. The chain uses TRBV7-9 and TRBJ1-1; D gene unclear. The V gene's germline CDR1 is SEHNR and CDR2 FQNEAQ (reference sequence). CDR3 length equals 12 residues. V lost 4 bases and J 5 bases, leaving 8 bases between the germline ends. This CDR3 reads CASSSDGTEAFF. CDR3 nucleotides: TGTGCCAGCAGCTCCGATGGAACTGAAGCTTTCTTT.

This clonotype was seen only a few times. Here the CDR3 reads CASSLDGLPVGNEKLFF. CDR3 nucleotides: TGTGCCAGCAGCTTGGACGGGCTCCCGGTGGGGAATGAAAAACTGTTTTTT. The rearrangement links TRBV5-5 to TRBJ1-4; D is ambiguous. This CDR3 has 17 residues. The V gene lost 0 bases and the J gene lost 5 bases, with 17 bases spanning the gap. Per the germline V gene, CDR1 is SGHKS and CDR2 is YYEKEE (reference sequence).

The table lists this clonotype with a few counts. The V gene is TRBV28, the J gene TRBJ2-7, with D unresolved. Germline assignment: CDR1 MDHEN and CDR2 SYDVKM. Trimming pared 2 bases from V and 4 bases from J, leaving 12 bases between. This CDR3 contains 14 residues. The DNA of the CDR3 is TGTGCCAGCAGTTTAGGGTTAGGTGTATACGAGCAGTACTTC. Protein: CASSLGLGVYEQYF. The whole variable domain, remainder taken from reference TRBV28 and TRBJ2-7, is DVKVTQSSRYLVKRTGEKVFLECVQDMDHENMFWYRQDPGLGLRLIYFSYDVKMKEKGDIPEGYSVSREKKERFSLILESASTNQTSMYLCASSLGLGVYEQYFGPGTRLTVT.

Regarding this clonotype: A read error may be the cause here, since a much bigger clone is one base away. The chain has TRBV28 and TRBJ2-1; 10 positions match TRBD2. The J segment lost 0 bases and the V segment lost 8 bases, leaving 7 bases of the junction unmatched. The CDR3 runs 16 residues. In germline, CDR1 is MDHEN, CDR2 SYDVKM. The CDR3 sequence: CASGGTSESSYNEQFF. CDR3 in DNA: TGTGCCAGCGGGGGGACTAGCGAGAGCTCCTACAATGAGCAGTTCTTC.

This clonotype was observed at least ten times. The J gene is TRBJ2-5, the V gene TRBV20-1; D gene ambiguous. V was trimmed by 1 base and J by 1 base, leaving 10 bases between them. Germline V CDR1 and CDR2: DFQATT, SNEGSKA (reference sequence). The CDR3 runs to 14 residues. CDR3 sequence (DNA): TGCAGTGCTAGAGCCCAGTCCTTCCAAGAGACCCAGTACTTC. Translating gives CSARAQSFQETQYF.

This clonotype was found many times. This sequence joins TRBV6-1 and TRBJ2-7; D is possibly TRBD1 or TRBD2 (5 bases each). V gave up 4 bases and J gave up 3 bases, with 10 bases separating them. The V gene's germline CDR1 is MNHNS and CDR2 SASEGT. The CDR3 has 13 residues. CDR3 DNA sequence: TGTGCCAGCAGTGGGGACGAACTCTACGAGCAGTACTTC. It encodes CASSGDELYEQYF.

In this sample, this clonotype turned up many times. DNA for the CDR3: TGTGCCAGCAGTTTAGGGACTAGCGGGGGAGTCACAGATACGCAGTATTTT. This gives the protein CASSLGTSGGVTDTQYF. The chain uses TRBV12-3 or TRBV12-4 and TRBJ2-3; 13 positions agree with TRBD2. CDR3 length: 17 amino acids. The ends lost 1 base at V and 2 bases at J; junction bases unmatched: 3.

To note about this clonotype: This may be a read error: a much more frequent sequence differs by one nucleotide. V is TRBV27 and J is TRBJ2-1; 8 bases are shared with TRBD1. CDR1 MNHEY and CDR2 SMNVEV come from the germline V gene (reference sequence). V gave up 3 bases and J gave up 10 bases; unmatched junction bases: 11. CDR3 length: 15 amino acids. CDR3 in amino acids: CASSFFATGEREQFF. The CDR3 DNA reads TGTGCCAGCAGTTTCTTCGCGACAGGGGAACGCGAGCAGTTCTTC.

This clonotype was detected only a few times. The chain couples TRBV4-1 to TRBJ1-4, with unresolved D. V was pared by 1 base and J by 3 bases, with 15 bases between. The CDR3 contains 17 residues. CDR1 and CDR2 (germline): MGHRA, YSYEKL. The DNA for the CDR3 is TGCGCCAGCAGCCAAGGCCCAACAAGGGTGGCTAATGAAAAACTGTTTTTT. It translates to CASSQGPTRVANEKLFF.

This clonotype appeared a single time. This sequence may be a read error, since a much larger clone differs from it by one base. This chain connects TRBV28 to TRBJ1-1; D is ambiguous. Germline V CDR1 and CDR2: MDHEN, SYDVKM. The CDR3 has 11 residues. Trimming removed 5 bases from V and 4 bases from J, with 5 bases in between. CDR3: CASSSPTEAFF. In DNA, the CDR3 is TGTGCCAGCAGTAGCCCCACTGAAGCTTTCTTT.

The genes are TRBV7-9 and TRBJ2-3; TRBD1 or TRBD2 may be the D gene (5 bases each). CDR1 is SEHNR and CDR2 is FQNEAQ in the germline V gene (reference sequence). The length of the CDR3 is 15 residues. Between the trimmed V and J ends, which lost 5 bases and 0 bases, there was a span of 12 bases. The CDR3 nucleotides read TGTGCCAGCAGCAGAGGGGCGCGAAGCACAGATACGCAGTATTTT. Protein sequence: CASSRGARSTDTQYF.